This record looks at one TCR beta chain sequence and its context. Its target is not known. The sample comes from a study of vaccination effects on CD4 cells after COVID-19. About the research overall: The cohort was immunized with two doses of either the BNT162b2 or mRNA-1273 vaccine.

Clones were sequenced by immunoSEQ multiplex PCR, and TCRdb holds only the in-frame ones, with some missing. The profile shows about 65,000 clones, around 69% of them singletons. Peptide-pool stimulation followed by sequencing identified expanded antigen-specific CD4+ clonotypes in the ViraFEST assay. At the end of around eleven days of culture, CD4+ T cells were isolated. Vaccine recipients lacked prior SARS-CoV-2 infection and had negative nucleocapsid antibodies. The receptor comes from a human donor who received a COVID-19 vaccine. This sample comprised CD4+ T cells from PBMCs cultured with HCoV-NL63 spike peptides, obtained before COVID-19 vaccination.

The CDR3 is CASTRDRGHSPLHF. CDR3 in DNA: TGTGCCAGCACTAGGGACAGGGGGCATTCACCCCTCCACTTT. This chain uses TRBV6-5 with TRBJ1-6, with 12 bases aligning to TRBD1. CDR3 length: 14 amino acids. Trimming at V came to 7 bases and at J to 8 bases, leaving 3 bases not matched to a gene. Germline V lookup: CDR1 MNHEY, CDR2 SVGAGI.